These T cell receptor beta chains were read from a single sample in a study of blood T cells in healthy people across ages. MiXCR, applied by TCRdb to the 5' RACE reads, yields one record per CDR3 protein. The sample carries some 760,000 distinct CDR3 sequences, approximately 25% recorded once. The data were also submitted as part of a second study, on T cells of mothers and their children.

The sample consisted of blood. These receptors all come from a boy younger than 18 in good health. The conserved cysteine and the conserved F or W are not part of the CDR3 here. D genes are given only for firm matches. A row's size may be missing; if present it is once, few, many or a size class.

TRBV27	NA	TRBD2	ASSPWTSGTYNEQF
TRBV18	few	NA	ASSSAQSTDTQY
TRBV29-1	NA	TRBD1	SVLTGGGGSEKLF
TRBV15	NA	TRBD1	ATSRDQYRGITYEQY
TRBV2	once	NA	ASKTPSGTEAF
TRBV5-1	NA	NA	ASSLEAENWEKLF
TRBV6-2/TRBV6-3	once	NA	ASSNFENDQTQY
TRBV20-1	NA	TRBD1	SARRDIVQTGIWNEQF
TRBV7-2	NA	NA	ASSLLGDISHEQY
TRBV7-2	NA	NA	ASSSYRQETQY
TRBV5-1	few	NA	ASSRGQGEATQY
TRBV7-6	few	NA	ASSQKGGSGNTIY
TRBV6-1	few	NA	ASSERGRLADTQY
TRBV6-2/TRBV6-3	NA	NA	ASRRQLGTEAF
TRBV10-3	few	TRBD2	AIWDYYYEQY
TRBV5-1	NA	NA	ASSWVPSDSYEQY
TRBV2	few	NA	ASSLTLGDTQF
TRBV29-1	NA	NA	SVEERQAEVFEKLF
TRBV9	NA	NA	ASSVEGTTGNTIY
TRBV29-1	few	TRBD1	SVEFLDRGALQTQY
TRBV20-1	NA	NA	SAIPGKRLF
TRBV6-5	NA	NA	ASSYWREGVETQY
TRBV30	NA	NA	AWSPGTNEKLF
TRBV11-1	few	NA	ASSLDQGLMTQY
TRBV5-1	NA	NA	ASSLEGEVQY
TRBV28	NA	NA	ASSSTYTSTDTQY
TRBV20-1	few	NA	SARDPGSTEAF
TRBV7-3	NA	NA	ASSPSGGLNEQF
TRBV13	NA	TRBD2	ASSLSWEGTYNEQF
TRBV7-2	NA	NA	ASSLGGGKGAISGNTIY
TRBV5-5	NA	TRBD2	ASEILAGGFDEQF
TRBV29-1	NA	NA	SAQDRPGVGELF
TRBV11-2	many	NA	ASTPLNNEQF
TRBV7-2	many	TRBD1	ASSLGTVSYEQY
TRBV6-1	few	NA	ASSLEAGGPYGYT
TRBV5-1	NA	TRBD2	ASSLGSGGGPRNIQY
TRBV12-3/TRBV12-4	NA	NA	ASSLGGYSNEQF
TRBV29-1	few	NA	SVEYKGLHEQF
TRBV7-3	few	TRBD1	ASSLRGGVETQY
TRBV2	NA	NA	ASSLQGRPNTGELF
TRBV5-5	NA	NA	ASSLTLGTDTQY
TRBV15	NA	NA	ATSSHLGEVGGPNEQF
TRBV28	few	NA	ASSLRGREEPQH
TRBV5-6	NA	NA	ASSAGQSLSTDTQY
TRBV20-1	few	TRBD1	SASDRDQY
TRBV29-1	few	NA	SVDVGGETQY
TRBV2	many	TRBD1	ASMGQGQTTNEKLF
TRBV4-3	NA	NA	ASSQVGQGHEKLF
TRBV4-3	NA	NA	ASSQGSYRYSYNEQF
TRBV9	NA	TRBD2	ASSAGLEKQF